The 26 T cell receptor beta chains below all came from one sample that was sequenced in a study of control samples from healthy donors and cancer patients. Assay used: immunoSEQ multiplex PCR; TCRdb lists only in-frame clones, some missing. This table holds about 96,000 clones, 85% to 95% found once. Sequenced input: blood. Receptors originate from a young man in good health.

The genes are TRBV7-6 and TRBJ1-1, with D unclear. The germline CDR1 and CDR2 sequences are SGHVS and FNYEAQ. The CDR3 consists of 14 residues. Trimming took off 5 bases at V and 0 bases at J, with 10 bases between the two ends. The chain's CDR3 is CASSPQRLNTEAFF. DNA for the CDR3: TGTGCCAGCAGCCCACAGCGTTTGAACACTGAAGCTTTCTTT.

J is TRBJ1-2 and V is TRBV5-5, with TRBD1 identical over 7 bases. V trimming: 0 bases; J trimming: 2 bases; junction bases outside the gene matches: 7. Germline V gene lookup returns CDR1 SGHKS and CDR2 YYEKEE (reference sequence). The CDR3 length is 16 residues. This CDR3 reads CASSLEEGAVNYGYTF. The CDR3 DNA follows: TGTGCCAGCAGCTTGGAGGAGGGGGCGGTCAACTATGGCTACACCTTC. Using reference TRBV5-5 and TRBJ1-2 for the parts outside the CDR3, the full variable domain is DAGVTQSPTHLIKTRGQQVTLRCSPISGHKSVSWYQQVLGQGPQFIFQYYEKEERGRGNFPDRFSARQFPNYSSELNVNALLLGDSALYLCASSLEEGAVNYGYTFGSGTRLTVV.

The rearrangement uses TRBV20-1 and TRBJ2-3, with D unresolved. CDR1 DFQATT and CDR2 SNEGSKA come from the germline V gene (reference sequence). The CDR3 is made up of 11 amino acids. Between the trimmed V and J ends, which lost 4 bases and 6 bases, there was a span of 8 bases. The CDR3 is CSANQGDTQYF. DNA for the CDR3: TGCAGTGCTAACCAAGGGGATACGCAGTATTTT.

The V call is TRBV6-5, the J call TRBJ2-5; tentatively, D is TRBD1 (5 bases). CDR1 and CDR2 (germline): MNHEY, SVGAGI. The CDR3 covers 14 residues. Trimming took off 1 base at V and 5 bases at J, with 11 bases between the two ends. The DNA of the CDR3 is TGTGCCAGCAGTTACTTGCCAAAGGGGGAGACCCAGTACTTC. This translates into CASSYLPKGETQYF.

V is TRBV30 and J is TRBJ2-7; TRBD2 aligns across 8 bases. This CDR3 has 15 residues. Germline lookup yields CDR1 GTSNPN and CDR2 SVGIG (reference sequence). The junction had 13 bases not matched to a gene; V was cut back by 0 bases and J by 9 bases. CDR3 residues: CAWSVTGGGGQWQYF. CDR3 nucleotide sequence: TGTGCCTGGAGTGTAACCGGGGGCGGGGGGCAGTGGCAGTACTTC.

V is TRBV6-1 and J is TRBJ1-2; D is uncertain. Germline CDR1 reads MNHNS; CDR2 reads SASEGT. The CDR3 has 11 amino acids. The germline V and J ends were trimmed by 6 bases and 6 bases, with 8 bases remaining between them. The CDR3 loop is CASSTVDGYTF. In DNA form, the CDR3 reads TGTGCCAGCAGCACAGTAGATGGCTACACCTTC.

The V gene is TRBV27, the J gene TRBJ2-7; TRBD1 aligns across 10 bases. V lost 4 bases to trimming and J lost 5 bases; unmatched junction nucleotides: 5. From germline, CDR1 is MNHEY and CDR2 SMNVEV (reference sequence). This CDR3 is 14 amino acids long. For the CDR3, the DNA is TGTGCCAGCAGTTCCGGGACAGGGGTAAACGAGCAGTACTTC. This translates into CASSSGTGVNEQYF.

DNA of the CDR3: TGTGCCAGCAGCACCGAGGGGGGGGAGACCCAGTACTTC. It translates to CASSTEGGETQYF. The chain uses TRBV13 and TRBJ2-5, with D tentatively TRBD2 (7 bases). The V gene lost 5 bases and the J gene lost 5 bases, with 12 bases spanning the gap. From germline, CDR1 is PRHDT and CDR2 FYEKMQ (reference sequence). This CDR3 comprises 13 residues.

The chain carries TRBV9 and TRBJ1-3, with 7 bases that match TRBD1. The CDR3 has 14 residues. Per the germline V gene, CDR1 is SGDLS and CDR2 is YYNGEE. Unmatched junction bases numbered 8, after V lost 4 bases and J lost 7 bases. CDR3 protein: CASSPGQEVNTIYF. DNA for the CDR3: TGTGCCAGCAGCCCCGGACAGGAGGTGAACACCATATATTTT.

The sample holds one count of this clone. V usage is TRBV18 and J usage is TRBJ1-1, with TRBD1 matching over 7 bases. With 3 bases clipped from V and 6 bases from J, the junction kept 10 bases outside the gene matches. Looked up from germline, CDR1 is KGHSH and CDR2 is LQKENI. CDR3 length: 15 residues. CDR3 nucleotide sequence: TGTGCCAGCTCACCTCAGGGGGACTTTCGGGCTGAAGCTTTCTTT. Encoded protein: CASSPQGDFRAEAFF. The entire variable domain, with the rest obtained from reference TRBV18 and TRBJ1-1, is as follows: NAGVMQNPRHLVRRRGQEARLRCSPMKGHSHVYWYRQLPEEGLKFMVYLQKENIIDESGMPKERFSAEFPKEGPSILRIQQVVRGDSAAYFCASSPQGDFRAEAFFGQGTRLTVV.

The chain employs TRBV6-5 and TRBJ1-6, with unresolved D. Germline values: CDR1 MNHEY, CDR2 SVGAGI. CDR3 length: 15 amino acids. V gave up 6 bases and J gave up 7 bases, with 16 bases separating them. The CDR3 protein is CASSLRLLGNSPLHF. In DNA form, the CDR3 reads TGTGCCAGCAGCTTGCGACTCCTAGGGAATTCACCCCTCCACTTT.

J is TRBJ2-3 and V is TRBV21-1; no DNA check was done on the table's D call, TRBD2. TRBV21-1 has pseudogene status. This CDR3 spans 16 amino acids. The DNA of the CDR3 is TGTGCCAGCAAAAGAGGACTAGCGGGGCTTGAGGATACGCAGTATTTT. Translating gives CASKRGLAGLEDTQYF.

The gene calls are TRBV10-1 and TRBJ1-1; no reliable D call. This CDR3 contains 15 residues. The V and J ends lost 2 bases and 3 bases respectively, with 13 bases between them. From germline, CDR1 is WNHNN and CDR2 SYGVQD (reference sequence). In DNA form, the CDR3 reads TGCGCCAGCAGTGAGCAAATGGGGTCGGACACTGAAGCTTTCTTT. Translated: CASSEQMGSDTEAFF.

This chain links TRBV28 with TRBJ2-7; 8 nucleotides line up with TRBD1. Germline V gives CDR1 MDHEN, CDR2 SYDVKM. This CDR3 is built from 14 residues. V lost 4 bases, J lost 5 bases, and 7 bases stayed unmatched. The CDR3: CASSSRGQGDEQYF. Written as DNA, the CDR3 is TGTGCCAGCAGTTCACGCGGACAGGGCGACGAGCAGTACTTC.

The chain uses TRBV5-1 and TRBJ2-5; TRBD2 might be the D (6 bases). The CDR3 extends over 16 amino acids. V gave up 1 base and J gave up 1 base, with 14 bases separating them. The germline V gene encodes CDR1 SGHRS and CDR2 YFSETQ. CDR3 sequence: CASSLPVSGIQETQYF. CDR3 nucleotide sequence: TGCGCCAGCAGCTTGCCAGTTAGCGGAATCCAAGAGACCCAGTACTTC.

CDR3 nucleotide sequence: TGCGCCAGCAGCCAAGATATGTTCCGCGCGGATGAAAAACTGTTTTTT. This codes for CASSQDMFRADEKLFF. V and J are TRBV4-1 and TRBJ1-4; D call uncertain. The CDR3 extends over 16 amino acids. Germline CDR1 MGHRA, CDR2 YSYEKL. Trimming removed 0 bases from V and 6 bases from J, with 14 bases in between.

V is TRBV11-2 and J is TRBJ2-7; D remains ambiguous. The ends were cut back, 1 base at V and 2 bases at J, with 9 bases in the middle. The germline V gene has CDR1 SGHAT and CDR2 FQNNGV. CDR3 length: 14 residues. The CDR3 reads CASSLVRRPYEQYF. CDR3 nucleotides: TGTGCCAGCAGCTTAGTACGACGGCCCTACGAGCAGTACTTC.

This chain links TRBV30 with TRBJ1-2; maybe TRBD1 (6 bases). The V end lost 5 bases, the J end lost 1 base, and 17 bases lay between the germline ends. CDR3 length equals 15 residues. Per the germline V gene, CDR1 is GTSNPN and CDR2 is SVGIG (reference sequence). The CDR3 here is CAWVPGTNLNYGYTF. The DNA of the CDR3 is TGTGCCTGGGTACCCGGGACAAACCTTAACTATGGCTACACCTTC.

The chain employs TRBV7-2 and TRBJ1-5; D not certain. The CDR3 consists of 15 residues. Germline CDR1 reads SGHTA; CDR2 reads FQGNSA. V lost 5 bases, J lost 3 bases, and 14 bases lay in between. The CDR3 sequence is CASSLDYRNNQPQHF. The CDR3 DNA reads TGTGCCAGCAGCCTAGATTACAGAAACAATCAGCCCCAGCATTTT.

V is TRBV2 and J is TRBJ1-1; 10 bases match TRBD1. Germline trimming cut 5 bases from V and 5 bases from J; bases unmatched to any gene: 11. The germline CDR1 and CDR2 sequences are SNHLY and FYNNEI. The CDR3 consists of 16 residues. The CDR3 bases are TGTGCCAGCAGTCCCAGACAGGGGGCGCTTGGGACTGAAGCTTTCTTT. It yields the protein CASSPRQGALGTEAFF.

This clone was recorded only once. The chain combines TRBV5-4 with TRBJ2-7; a weak D match, TRBD2 (5 bases). This CDR3 has 14 amino acids. Germline-derived CDR1 and CDR2 are SGHNT and YYREEE (reference sequence). Deletions cut 0 bases from V and 4 bases from J, with 11 bases between. The CDR3 nucleotides read TGTGCCAGCAGCTTGGAGGTGGGAGCTTACGAGCAGTACTTC. This translates into CASSLEVGAYEQYF. Drawing the rest from reference TRBV5-4 and TRBJ2-7, the complete variable domain is ETGVTQSPTHLIKTRGQQVTLRCSSQSGHNTVSWYQQALGQGPQFIFQYYREEENGRGNFPPRFSGLQFPNYSSELNVNALELDDSALYLCASSLEVGAYEQYFGPGTRLTVT.

This chain links TRBV12-5 with TRBJ1-6, with unresolved D. CDR1 is LGHNT, CDR2 FRNRAP, per germline. V was pared by 0 bases and J by 0 bases, with 24 bases between. The CDR3 is 22 residues long. The CDR3 here is CASGLVVPRFEGGSSYNSPLHF. The CDR3 nucleotides are TGTGCTAGTGGTTTGGTCGTACCTCGGTTCGAGGGAGGGAGCTCCTATAATTCACCCCTCCACTTT.

This clone was observed a handful of times. The chain is built from TRBV27 and TRBJ2-7; 10 bases are shared with TRBD1. CDR1 and CDR2 (germline): MNHEY, SMNVEV (reference sequence). The junction had 7 bases not matched to a gene; V was cut back by 8 bases and J by 3 bases. The CDR3 covers 14 residues. CDR3 loop: CASLMGDRGYEQYF. The CDR3, as DNA: TGTGCCAGCCTAATGGGGGACAGGGGCTACGAGCAGTACTTC.

The sample holds one count of this clone. The chain links TRBV6-6 to TRBJ1-2; D is uncertain. The CDR3 is 15 amino acids. Between the trimmed V and J ends, which lost 2 bases and 4 bases, there was a span of 14 bases. From germline, CDR1 is MNHNY and CDR2 SVGAGI (reference sequence). CDR3 bases: TGTGCCAGCAGTTACCCGGGGTCACAGTTCTATGGCTACACCTTC. Translation: CASSYPGSQFYGYTF.

The chain uses TRBV6-5 and TRBJ2-7; D gene uncertain. The length of the CDR3 is 15 residues. The V and J ends lost 2 bases and 6 bases respectively, with 17 bases between them. Germline-derived CDR1 and CDR2 are MNHEY and SVGAGI. CDR3 sequence: CASSYRRLGQTEQYF. The CDR3 DNA is TGTGCCAGCAGTTACCGTCGGTTAGGGCAGACCGAGCAGTACTTC.

CDR3 coding DNA: TGTGCCGGCCCGGTGGGGGGGAACACTGAAGCTTTCTTT. Its protein product is CAGPVGGNTEAFF. V usage is TRBV2 and J usage is TRBJ1-1; the D gene is possibly TRBD1 (5 bases). With 11 bases removed from V and 1 base from J, the gap between germline ends came to 14 bases. Germline lookup yields CDR1 SNHLY and CDR2 FYNNEI. This CDR3 contains 13 residues.